These T cell receptor beta chains were read from a single sample in a study of blood T cell repertoires in COVID-19. Profiling relied on immunoSEQ multiplex PCR, and the TCRdb table lists in-frame clones only, not all of them. The sample includes about 220,000 clones, 83% seen only once; the top ten take 8% to 10%. The material sequenced was peripheral blood. The source of these receptors is a woman between 45 and 65 years old with acute or convalescent COVID-19. CDR3s include the opening cysteine and the closing phenylalanine or tryptophan. The D gene is left open where the match is weak. Part of the rows lack a size; the others show once, few, many or a class for expanded clones.

>TRBJ2-1|TRBD2|TRBV19|-
CASSIGSGLAGNIYNEQFF
TGTGCCAGTAGTATTGGTTCGGGACTAGCGGGAAATATCTACAATGAGCAGTTCTTC
>TRBJ2-7|TRBD1|TRBV6-5|-
CASSLRTGVYEQYF
TGTGCCAGCAGTCTGAGGACAGGGGTGTACGAGCAGTACTTC
>TRBJ1-3|-|TRBV28|-
CASISGGPSGNTIYF
TGTGCCAGCATCAGCGGGGGCCCCTCTGGAAACACCATATATTTT
>TRBJ2-2|TRBD1|TRBV27|-
CASRTSGQANTGELFF
TGTGCCAGCAGAACCTCCGGACAGGCGAACACCGGGGAGCTGTTTTTT
>TRBJ2-7|-|TRBV28|few
CASSKGGDEQYF
TGTGCCAGCAGCAAAGGGGGGGACGAGCAGTACTTC
>TRBJ2-3|TRBD2|TRBV19|-
CASSAAGVLTDTQYF
TGTGCCAGTAGTGCGGCGGGGGTCCTCACAGATACGCAGTATTTT
>TRBJ1-2|TRBD1|TRBV28|-
CASSLTGTGGYGYTF
TGTGCCAGCAGTTTGACCGGGACAGGAGGCTATGGCTACACCTTC
>TRBJ2-7|-|TRBV19|once
CASSEDSFYEQYF
TGTGCCAGTAGCGAAGACTCATTCTACGAGCAGTACTTC
>TRBJ2-3|TRBD2|TRBV18|-
CASSPTRLADTDTQYF
TGTGCCAGCTCACCTACTAGACTAGCAGACACAGATACGCAGTATTTT
>TRBJ2-3|-|TRBV9|once
CASSVGGIGTDTQYF
TGTGCCAGCAGCGTAGGGGGCATCGGCACAGATACGCAGTATTTT
>TRBJ1-2|-|TRBV24-1|-
CATSGRLDYGYTF
TGTGCCACCAGTGGCCGGTTAGACTATGGCTACACCTTC
>TRBJ2-5|TRBD2|TRBV15|-
CATSVGAGETQYF
TGTGCCACCAGCGTTGGGGCGGGAGAAACCCAGTACTTC
>TRBJ1-2|-|TRBV27|-
CASSPLTNYGYTF
TGTGCCAGCAGTCCCCTCACAAACTATGGCTACACCTTC
>TRBJ2-2|TRBD2|TRBV5-1|-
CASSPPVSGGHGELFF
TGCGCCAGCAGCCCACCAGTGAGCGGGGGGCACGGGGAGCTGTTTTTT
>TRBJ2-7|TRBD2|TRBV27|-
CASSLGGEEQYF
TGTGCCAGCAGTTTGGGGGGGGAGGAGCAGTACTTC
>TRBJ2-5|TRBD2|TRBV5-1|-
CASSSVVAGEGETQYF
TGCGCCAGCAGCTCCGTGGTAGCGGGAGAGGGAGAGACCCAGTACTTC
>TRBJ2-3|TRBD1|TRBV11-1|-
CASAPGGTGVGYF
TGTGCCAGCGCCCCTGGGGGGACAGGGGTTGGGTATTTT
>TRBJ2-7|TRBD1|TRBV3-1/TRBV3-2|-
CASSQLPGQTYEQYF
TGTGCCAGCAGCCAGCTTCCGGGACAGACCTACGAGCAGTACTTC
>TRBJ2-1|TRBD2|TRBV19|-
CASSRGSGGAHYNEQFF
TGTGCCAGTAGTAGGGGTAGCGGGGGTGCACACTACAATGAGCAGTTCTTC
>TRBJ1-2|TRBD1|TRBV5-4|-
CASTIDREVVYGYTF
TGTGCCAGCACCATAGACAGGGAGGTTGTCTATGGCTACACCTTC
>TRBJ2-2|-|TRBV4-2|few
CASSQDLLTGELFF
TGTGCCAGCAGCCAAGATTTACTCACCGGGGAGCTGTTTTTT
>TRBJ1-2|TRBD1|TRBV6-2/TRBV6-3|-
CASSRGQATNYGYTF
TGTGCCAGCAGTCGTGGACAGGCTACTAACTATGGCTACACCTTC
>TRBJ1-1|-|TRBV7-2|many
CASSFPRSGETEAFF
TGTGCCAGCAGCTTTCCGCGGTCGGGGGAGACTGAAGCTTTCTTT
>TRBJ1-3|TRBD1|TRBV11-2|-
CASSGQGTSGNTIYF
TGTGCCAGCAGCGGACAGGGGACCTCTGGAAACACCATATATTTT
>TRBJ2-7|-|TRBV11-2|-
CASSLDFTLGGSYEQYF
TGTGCCAGCAGCTTAGATTTTACCCTGGGGGGCTCCTACGAGCAGTACTTC
>TRBJ2-3|TRBD2|TRBV5-6|-
CASSLTSGRPTQYF
TGTGCCAGCAGCTTGACTAGCGGGAGACCTACGCAGTATTTT
>TRBJ2-7|TRBD2|TRBV27|-
CASSLSWGGYEQYF
TGTGCCAGCAGTTTAAGCTGGGGGGGCTACGAGCAGTACTTC
>TRBJ1-5|TRBD1|TRBV5-1|-
CASSPGTVGNQPQHF
TGCGCCAGCAGCCCCGGGACAGTTGGCAATCAACCCCAGCATTTT
>TRBJ2-5|-|TRBV6-5|-
CASSPDRETQYF
TGTGCCAGCAGCCCCGATCGGGAGACCCAGTACTTC
>TRBJ1-5|TRBD1|TRBV29-1|-
CSVAPGQGNQPQHF
TGCAGCGTAGCCCCGGGACAGGGCAATCAGCCCCAGCATTTT
>TRBJ1-4|TRBD1|TRBV6-5|-
CASSYRTGTGPEKLFF
TGTGCCAGCAGTTACCGTACCGGGACAGGGCCTGAAAAACTGTTTTTT
>TRBJ1-2|-|TRBV6-6|-
CASKLGGTNYGYTF
TGTGCCAGCAAGTTGGGGGGGACTAACTATGGCTACACCTTC
>TRBJ2-3|-|TRBV6-5|-
CASTSLAVEMDTQYF
TGTGCCAGCACTTCGTTAGCGGTGGAGATGGATACGCAGTATTTT
>TRBJ1-2|-|TRBV14|-
CASSPRTRGYTF
TGTGCCAGCAGCCCCCGGACACGAGGCTACACCTTC